The 32 T cell receptor beta chains in this list originate from one sample, sequenced in a study of Graves' ophthalmopathy and Graves' hyperthyroidism. RNA transcripts provided the template for amplifying TCR beta CDR3 regions. HTBI-primed first-round RT-PCR preceded second-round multiplex PCR. MiXCR, applied by TCRdb to the multiplex PCR reads, yields one record per CDR3 protein. The sample includes 500,000 to 700,000 distinct CDR3 sequences, roughly 40% of them seen just once. The sequencing input was peripheral blood or thyroid tissue (not recorded which). These receptors came from an adult man with Graves' hyperthyroidism.

This clonotype was detected many times. The chain carries TRBV7-9 and TRBJ2-7; the D is unclear. Germline V gene sequence: CDR1 SEHNR, CDR2 FQNEAQ (reference sequence). The V end was cut by 5 bases, the J end by 1 base, with 12 bases between. The CDR3 totals 14 residues. CDR3 sequence reads: CASSMDGRSYEQYF. The CDR3 DNA reads as TGTGCCAGCAGCATGGACGGAAGATCCTACGAGCAGTACTTC. Drawing the rest from reference TRBV7-9 and TRBJ2-7, the complete variable domain is DTGVSQNPRHKITKRGQNVTFRCDPISEHNRLYWYRQTLGQGPEFLTYFQNEAQLEKSRLLSDRFSAERPKGSFSTLEIQRTEQGDSAMYLCASSMDGRSYEQYFGPGTRLTVT.

The genes are TRBV11-2 and TRBJ2-3; maybe TRBD2 (6 bases). Germline CDR1 and CDR2: SGHAT and FQNNGV. V dropped 11 bases and J dropped 9 bases, with 21 bases sitting between them. The CDR3 runs 13 residues. The CDR3, as DNA: TGTGCCTGGAGTACTAGCAGGAGGTCGACGCAGTATTTT. Translation: CAWSTSRRSTQYF.

Turning to this clonotype: Its ends do not fully match the called genes, so a read error is possible. The chain combines TRBV19 with TRBJ1-2, with D perhaps matching TRBD1 (5 bases). Per the germline V gene, CDR1 is LNHDA and CDR2 is SQIVND (reference sequence). The CDR3 sequence is 13 residues long. For the CDR3, the DNA is TGTGCCGGTAGTGCGGGGGAGAACTATGGCCACACCTTC. Its protein is CAGSAGENYGHTF.

This clonotype was seen at least ten times. The V call is TRBV10-2, the J call TRBJ1-1; TRBD1 is a possible D gene (5 bases). Germline CDR1 reads WSHSY; CDR2 reads SAAADI. V was cut by 1 base and J by 1 base, with 7 bases left in between. This CDR3 spans 14 amino acids. The CDR3 here is CASSEYTGNTEAFF. In nucleotides, the CDR3 is TGCGCCAGCAGTGAGTACACAGGGAACACTGAAGCTTTCTTT.

In its sample, this clonotype was seen many times. This rearrangement joins TRBV7-3 to TRBJ1-4; D gene uncertain. In germline, CDR1 is SGHTA, CDR2 FQGTGA. There are 17 residues in the CDR3. With 2 bases removed from V and 7 bases from J, the gap between germline ends came to 20 bases. The CDR3 DNA sequence: TGTGCCAGCAGCTTAGCCCCGTTTGCGGGTGTAGGTGAAAAACTGTTTTTT. It codes for CASSLAPFAGVGEKLFF. Full variable domain (missing parts from reference TRBV7-3 and TRBJ1-4): GAGVSQTPSNKVTEKGKYVELRCDPISGHTALYWYRQSLGQGPEFLIYFQGTGAADDSGLPNDRFFAVRPEGSVSTLKIQRTERGDSAVYLCASSLAPFAGVGEKLFFGSGTQLSVL.

The chain uses TRBV25-1 and TRBJ2-7; the D call may be TRBD1 or TRBD2 (5 bases each). This CDR3 region has 14 residues. Deletions cut 8 bases from V and 6 bases from J, with 20 bases between. From germline, CDR1 is MGHDK and CDR2 SYGVNS. The CDR3 spells CASVSPREGTEQYF. The CDR3, as DNA: TGTGCCAGCGTTTCTCCGAGAGAGGGGACCGAGCAGTACTTC.

The rearrangement uses TRBV24-1 and TRBJ2-7, with 8 positions matching TRBD1. The germline CDR1 and CDR2 sequences are KGHDR and SFDVKD. The CDR3 covers 13 residues. V was pared by 5 bases and J by 7 bases, with 6 bases of the junction left unmatched. DNA of the CDR3: TGTGCCACCAGTGCAAGTACAGGGGGAGAGCAGTACTTC. Its translation is CATSASTGGEQYF.

This clonotype showed up just a few times. The chain employs TRBV18 and TRBJ1-2; D is uncertain. The germline V gene encodes CDR1 KGHSH and CDR2 LQKENI. The CDR3 has 15 amino acids. V lost 6 bases, J lost 0 bases, and 14 bases lay in between. Written as DNA, the CDR3 is TGTGCCAGCTCGCAGGATACTCTAGCTAACTATGGCTACACCTTC. Translated, it gives CASSQDTLANYGYTF.

This clonotype was found many times. The V call is TRBV20-1, the J call TRBJ2-5, with TRBD2 matching 12 bases. After removal of 5 bases from V and 1 base from J, the junction contained 11 bases not matched to a gene. The CDR3 is 17 amino acids. Germline loops: CDR1 DFQATT, CDR2 SNEGSKA (reference sequence). CDR3 protein: CSARPLASGRAQETQYF. CDR3 bases: TGCAGTGCTCGCCCCCTTGCTAGCGGGAGGGCCCAAGAGACCCAGTACTTC.

As for this clonotype: This may be a read error, as it is one base from a much larger clone. This rearrangement joins TRBV24-1 to TRBJ2-5; D remains ambiguous. The V end was cut by 4 bases, the J end by 2 bases, with 19 bases between. Germline V gene lookup returns CDR1 KGHDR and CDR2 SFDVKD. This CDR3 has 17 residues. CDR3 nucleotides: TGTGCCACCAGTGAACCCTCCGGCCCCAGGAGACAAGAGACCCAGTACTTC. Encoded protein: CATSEPSGPRRQETQYF.

This clonotype was counted many times. The chain employs TRBV11-3 and TRBJ2-7; the D gene is possibly TRBD1 (6 bases). This CDR3 is 15 amino acids long. Germline assignment: CDR1 SGHNT and CDR2 YENEEA. V shed 1 base and J shed 3 bases, with 13 bases lying between them. The CDR3 sequence is CASSLARGRGYEQYF. The CDR3 DNA reads TGTGCCAGCAGCTTAGCTCGTGGCAGGGGCTACGAGCAGTACTTC.

This clonotype appeared a single time. The chain combines TRBV7-9 with TRBJ1-6; 12 bases line up with TRBD1. CDR1 SEHNR and CDR2 FQNEAQ come from the germline V gene (reference sequence). The CDR3 sequence is 16 residues long. After removal of 3 bases from V and 9 bases from J, the junction contained 6 bases not matched to a gene. The CDR3 region has the DNA TGTGCCAGCAGCTTCGAGGGACAGGGGGCTGGTTCACCCCTCCACTTT. Its translation is CASSFEGQGAGSPLHF.

This clonotype was counted many times. The CDR3 is CASRRNMNTEAFF. The CDR3, as DNA: TGTGCCAGCCGAAGGAATATGAACACTGAAGCTTTCTTT. This chain joins TRBV7-3 and TRBJ1-1; unclear D gene. CDR1 is SGHTA, CDR2 FQGTGA, per germline. V was shortened by 8 bases and J by 0 bases, with 10 bases between the two germline ends. This CDR3 region has 13 residues.

Note on this clonotype: A much larger clone sits a single nucleotide away, making a read error possible. The chain employs TRBV20-1 and TRBJ2-7; 9 positions agree with TRBD2. The CDR3 loop spans 16 amino acids. In germline, CDR1 is DFQATT, CDR2 SNEGSKA (reference sequence). The CDR3 nucleotides are TGCAGTGCTAGTCCCGATAGCGGGAGCGGTCCCTACGGGCAGTACTTC. Amino acids: CSASPDSGSGPYGQYF.

This clonotype was recorded a few times. The rearrangement joins TRBV19 to TRBJ1-2; TRBD1 matches 9 bases. Germline lookup yields CDR1 LNHDA and CDR2 SQIVND (reference sequence). The CDR3 is 16 residues long. V trimming: 6 bases; J trimming: 4 bases; junction bases outside the gene matches: 12. CDR3 protein: CASRLDTGGRSYGYTF. In nucleotides, the CDR3 is TGTGCCAGTAGATTGGATACAGGGGGCAGATCCTATGGCTACACCTTC.

To note about this clonotype: At one end, the junction sequence differs from germline, possibly due to a read error. The genes are TRBV4-1 and TRBJ2-7; 9 bases fit TRBD1. The CDR3 spans 15 residues. CDR1 MGHRA and CDR2 YSYEKL come from the germline V gene. CDR3 DNA sequence: TGCGCCAGCAGCCAAGATATAGGACAGGGGTACGGGCAGTACTTC. As protein: CASSQDIGQGYGQYF.

The chain employs TRBV28 and TRBJ2-7; D is perhaps TRBD1 (6 bases). The CDR3 runs to 13 residues. Deletions cut 6 bases from V and 7 bases from J, with 16 bases between. Germline V gene sequence: CDR1 MDHEN, CDR2 SYDVKM. The CDR3 spells CASSPTGFGEQYF. CDR3 in DNA: TGTGCCAGCAGCCCGACAGGATTCGGAGAGCAGTACTTC. The whole variable domain, remainder taken from reference TRBV28 and TRBJ2-7, is DVKVTQSSRYLVKRTGEKVFLECVQDMDHENMFWYRQDPGLGLRLIYFSYDVKMKEKGDIPEGYSVSREKKERFSLILESASTNQTSMYLCASSPTGFGEQYFGPGTRLTVT.

This chain connects TRBV19 to TRBJ2-7, with 7 nucleotides matching TRBD2. CDR3 length: 14 residues. The germline V gene encodes CDR1 LNHDA and CDR2 SQIVND (reference sequence). The ends lost 6 bases at V and 2 bases at J; junction bases unmatched: 7. The CDR3 reads CASRASGVAYEQYF. In nucleotides, the CDR3 is TGTGCCAGTAGGGCTAGCGGAGTAGCCTACGAGCAGTACTTC.

A note on this clonotype: It may be a read error: a sequence one base away is much more abundant. This chain uses TRBV12-3 or TRBV12-4 with TRBJ1-2; D may be TRBD1 (5 bases). Trimming shortened V by 5 bases and J by 4 bases, and 14 bases separated the two germline ends. The CDR3 length is 14 residues. CDR3 nucleotide sequence: TGTGCCAGCAGTGAAGTGGACGGGGCCTATGGCTACACCTTC. Encoded protein: CASSEVDGAYGYTF.

This clonotype was counted ten times or more. The chain carries TRBV24-1 and TRBJ1-3, with D unresolved. Germline V gene data show CDR1 as KGHDR and CDR2 as SFDVKD. The CDR3 totals 15 residues. The V end lost 4 bases, the J end lost 2 bases, and 11 bases lay between the germline ends. The DNA for the CDR3 is TGTGCCACCAGTGACCCGAGAGAGCCTGGAAACACCATATATTTT. It translates to CATSDPREPGNTIYF.

This clonotype has more than one count but fewer than ten. The chain couples TRBV9 to TRBJ2-7, with 7 bases matching TRBD1. The CDR3 length is 14 residues. Per germline, CDR1 SGDLS and CDR2 YYNGEE. The trim removed 3 bases at V and 3 bases at J, leaving 6 bases unmatched. The CDR3 nucleotides read TGTGCCAGCAGCGATGGACAGGACCACTACGAGCAGTACTTC. Its protein product is CASSDGQDHYEQYF.

The V and J genes are TRBV10-2 and TRBJ2-7; 10 bases agree with TRBD1. CDR3 size: 15 residues. After removal of 3 bases from V and 5 bases from J, the junction contained 7 bases not matched to a gene. Germline CDR1 and CDR2: WSHSY and SAAADI. The CDR3 DNA reads as TGCGCCAGCAGTGAAGTCCGGGACAGGGGCGACGAGCAGTACTTC. Translating gives CASSEVRDRGDEQYF.

Remarks on this clonotype: This could be a read error, since a much larger clone is one nucleotide away. This CDR3 fails to terminate in the conserved phenylalanine or tryptophan, so it likely reflects a read error. This rearrangement joins TRBV20-1 to TRBJ1-1, with 7 bases that match TRBD1. J lost 5 bases, V lost 0 bases, and 9 bases had no gene match. CDR3 length equals 15 residues. Germline V gene lookup returns CDR1 DFQATT and CDR2 SNEGSKA (reference sequence). CDR3 DNA sequence: TGCAGTGCTAGAGATTCCCGACAGGGCCGGACTGAAGCTTTCTCT. Translating gives CSARDSRQGRTEAFS.

This clonotype was counted at least ten times. The gene calls are TRBV5-6 and TRBJ2-2, with D maybe TRBD1 (5 bases). V gave up 3 bases and J gave up 3 bases, with 9 bases separating them. Germline V lookup: CDR1 SGHDT, CDR2 YYEEEE. The CDR3 spans 14 residues. The DNA of the CDR3 is TGTGCCAGCAGCTACGACAGATACACCGGGGAGCTGTTTTTT. Protein product: CASSYDRYTGELFF. The entire variable domain, with the rest obtained from reference TRBV5-6 and TRBJ2-2, is as follows: DAGVTQSPTHLIKTRGQQVTLRCSPKSGHDTVSWYQQALGQGPQFIFQYYEEEERQRGNFPDRFSGHQFPNYSSELNVNALLLGDSALYLCASSYDRYTGELFFGEGSRLTVL.

The sample holds a few counts of this clonotype. J is TRBJ2-7 and V is TRBV7-8; 7 bases are a match to TRBD1. The CDR3 runs 16 residues. V dropped 8 bases and J dropped 3; count of bases not matched to a gene: 16. CDR1 and CDR2 from the germline V gene are SGHVS and FQNEAQ. The CDR3 is CASSPDDRVRGYEQYF. The CDR3 DNA reads TGTGCCAGCTCACCGGATGACAGGGTCAGGGGCTACGAGCAGTACTTC.

This clonotype was recorded at least ten times. The chain combines TRBV5-6 with TRBJ2-7; D unresolved. Germline V gene lookup returns CDR1 SGHDT and CDR2 YYEEEE. Trimming shortened V by 6 bases and J by 1 base, and 11 bases separated the two germline ends. The CDR3 is made up of 13 amino acids. The CDR3 spells CASTVSNSYEQYF. The CDR3 DNA is TGTGCCAGCACTGTCAGTAATTCCTACGAGCAGTACTTC.

This clonotype was counted at least ten times. A read error may produce the germline difference seen at one junction end. The chain is built from TRBV14 and TRBJ2-7; 14 nucleotides align to TRBD2. CDR3 length: 16 amino acids. Germline V gene lookup returns CDR1 SGHDN and CDR2 FVKESK. The CDR3 DNA reads as TGTGCCAGCGGCCAAGGGACTAGCGGGAGTGGCTACGAGCAGTACTTC. This sequence encodes CASGQGTSGSGYEQYF.

Many counts were recorded for this clonotype. The chain links TRBV9 to TRBJ2-5, with D perhaps TRBD2 (6 bases). Trimming left V 4 bases short and J 5 bases short, with 15 bases between. Germline CDR1 reads SGDLS; CDR2 reads YYNGEE. The CDR3 sequence is 14 residues long. CDR3 amino acids: CASSPLTSLETQYF. In DNA form, the CDR3 reads TGTGCCAGCAGCCCTTTGACTAGTCTGGAGACCCAGTACTTC.

CDR3 loop: CASSTGQGLGYGYTF. CDR3 DNA: TGTGCCAGCAGCACCGGACAGGGGCTAGGCTACGGCTACACCTTC. V and J are TRBV13 and TRBJ1-2; 9 bases are shared with TRBD1. Trimming removed 5 bases from V and 8 bases from J; junction bases left unmatched: 12. CDR1 and CDR2 from the germline V gene are PRHDT and FYEKMQ (reference sequence). This CDR3 spans 15 amino acids.

As regards this clonotype: A much larger clone differs by one base, so this may be a read error. The chain couples TRBV7-8 to TRBJ2-5; 11 bases agree with TRBD2. This CDR3 is built from 15 residues. The junction had 3 bases not matched to a gene; V was cut back by 5 bases and J by 1 base. CDR1 is SGHVS, CDR2 FQNEAQ, per germline. The CDR3 DNA is TGTGCCAGCAGCCAGGGACTAGCGGCCCAAGAGACCCAGTACTTC. It codes for CASSQGLAAQETQYF.

The CDR3 nucleotides are TGCAGTGCTAGAGTAAAGCGTGGGGGTGAGACCCAGTACTTC. It translates to CSARVKRGGETQYF. The chain combines TRBV20-1 with TRBJ2-5, with D tentatively TRBD1 or TRBD2 (5 bases each). CDR3 length: 14 residues. Germline CDR1 and CDR2: DFQATT and SNEGSKA (reference sequence). V dropped 1 base and J dropped 5 bases, with 14 bases sitting between them.

This chain uses TRBV19 with TRBJ2-5; TRBD1 agrees at 9 bases. The CDR3 loop spans 14 amino acids. Germline V gives CDR1 LNHDA, CDR2 SQIVND (reference sequence). V lost 4 bases to trimming and J lost 3 bases; unmatched junction nucleotides: 3. CDR3 sequence (DNA): TGTGCCAGTAGTAGGGACAGGGATGAAGAGACCCAGTACTTC. Residues: CASSRDRDEETQYF.